Shown below are 15 T cell receptor beta chains from a single sample sequenced in a study of T-cell reconstitution after alpha-beta-depleted transplantation in children. Library preparation (for TCRbeta) was performed with unique molecular identifiers. One entry per CDR3 protein results from TCRdb running MiXCR on the PCR reads. The table includes around 600,000 distinct CDR3 sequences, 23% detected once. The sequencing used PBMCs, mostly from graft donor cells, collected 360 days after TCRalphabeta/CD19-depleted stem cell transplant. All receptors come from a boy in the first two years of life who had a stem cell transplant for acute myeloid leukemia, so the T cells may come from the graft donor.

This clonotype has only a few counts. This chain joins TRBV6-5 and TRBJ1-5, with D possibly matching TRBD1 (5 bases). Germline CDR1 and CDR2: MNHEY and SVGAGI. The CDR3 is made up of 14 amino acids. The V end was cut by 4 bases, the J end by 4 bases, with 11 bases between. CDR3 region: CASSSGPLNQPQHF. DNA for the CDR3: TGTGCCAGCAGTTCGGGACCTCTGAATCAGCCCCAGCATTTT.

The table lists this clonotype with many counts. The chain recombines TRBV14 with TRBJ1-6, with 8 bases aligning to TRBD1. V gave up 0 bases and J gave up 7 bases; unmatched junction bases: 2. This CDR3 is 15 amino acids long. Germline loops: CDR1 SGHDN, CDR2 FVKESK. CDR3 DNA sequence: TGTGCCAGCAGCCAAGAGGGACAGGAGAATTCACCCCTCCACTTT. Protein: CASSQEGQENSPLHF.

The table lists this clonotype with a count of one. No conserved phenylalanine or tryptophan is present at the end of the CDR3, so a read error is the likely explanation. The V gene is TRBV6-5, the J gene TRBJ1-3, with D uncertain. The CDR3 is 14 amino acids. Germline loops: CDR1 MNHEY, CDR2 SVGAGI. The ends were cut back, 6 bases at V and 0 bases at J, with 9 bases in the middle. In DNA, the CDR3 is TGTGCCAGCAGCTATTCGGTCTCTGGAAACACCATATATTCT. It codes for CASSYSVSGNTIYS.

The chain links TRBV7-9 to TRBJ2-5; no clear D. This CDR3 has 15 residues. The germline gives CDR1 SEHNR, CDR2 FQNEAQ (reference sequence). V was pared by 2 bases and J by 3 bases, with 13 bases between. The CDR3 reads CASSLYTAPEETQYF. CDR3 nucleotide sequence: TGTGCCAGCAGCTTATACACAGCCCCTGAAGAGACCCAGTACTTC. The whole variable domain, remainder taken from reference TRBV7-9 and TRBJ2-5, is DTGVSQNPRHKITKRGQNVTFRCDPISEHNRLYWYRQTLGQGPEFLTYFQNEAQLEKSRLLSDRFSAERPKGSFSTLEIQRTEQGDSAMYLCASSLYTAPEETQYFGPGTRLLVL.

The chain joins TRBV6-7 to TRBJ2-5, with unresolved D. TRBV6-7 is labeled an ORF, and its function is uncertain. This CDR3 is built from 12 residues. Trimming stripped 11 bases from V and 0 bases from J, with 10 bases between. The CDR3 nucleotides are TGTGCCGGCGTTCGGAACCAAGAGACCCAGTACTTC. Its translation is CAGVRNQETQYF.

V and J are TRBV28 and TRBJ1-2; 10 nucleotides match TRBD1. Germline CDR1 MDHEN, CDR2 SYDVKM. The junction had 11 bases not matched to a gene; V was cut back by 9 bases and J by 4 bases. The CDR3 runs 15 residues. The CDR3 here is CASRQGAKHLYGYTF. The CDR3 DNA reads TGTGCCAGTCGACAGGGGGCGAAACATCTCTATGGCTACACCTTC.

The V call is TRBV7-8, the J call TRBJ2-5; D gene uncertain. The CDR3 extends over 14 amino acids. Per the germline V gene, CDR1 is SGHVS and CDR2 is FQNEAQ. The germline V and J ends were trimmed by 4 bases and 5 bases, with 14 bases remaining between them. CDR3 coding DNA: TGTGCCAGCAGCTCCCGTAGGGATCGGGAGACCCAGTACTTC. It codes for CASSSRRDRETQYF. Supplemented by reference TRBV7-8 and TRBJ2-5, the full variable domain reads GAGVSQSPRYKVAKRGQDVALRCDPISGHVSLFWYQQALGQGPEFLTYFQNEAQLDKSGLPSDRFFAERPEGSVSTLKIQRTQQEDSAVYLCASSSRRDRETQYFGPGTRLLVL.

This clonotype was recorded many times. The V call is TRBV5-6, the J call TRBJ2-5, with 11 positions matching TRBD2. The ends lost 7 bases at V and 3 bases at J; junction bases unmatched: 5. CDR1 and CDR2 from the germline V gene are SGHDT and YYEEEE. The CDR3 runs 14 residues. The CDR3 DNA follows: TGTGCCAGCTCACCACTAGCGGGGGAAGAGACCCAGTACTTC. It is translated as CASSPLAGEETQYF.

CDR3 amino acids: CASSPPSSSGGNYNEQFF. The CDR3 coding sequence is TGTGCCAGCTCACCACCGTCATCTAGCGGGGGGAACTACAATGAGCAGTTCTTC. V is TRBV18 and J is TRBJ2-1; TRBD2 matches at 11 bases. Germline V lookup: CDR1 KGHSH, CDR2 LQKENI. The CDR3 is 18 residues long. The V gene end was trimmed by 0 bases and the J gene end by 3 bases; junction bases not matched to a gene: 7.

This clonotype was seen a few times. The chain couples TRBV6-5 to TRBJ2-2; perhaps D is TRBD1 or TRBD2 (5 bases each). V was shortened by 6 bases and J by 5 bases, with 22 bases between the two germline ends. This CDR3 is built from 17 residues. Germline loops: CDR1 MNHEY, CDR2 SVGAGI. Written as DNA, the CDR3 is TGTGCCAGCAGCCCCTCGGGCTTCATGGGGGAGACCGGGGAGCTGTTTTTT. Translation: CASSPSGFMGETGELFF.

At least ten counts were recorded for this clonotype. The chain is built from TRBV9 and TRBJ2-1, with 8 bases aligning to TRBD2. The CDR3 runs to 12 residues. V gave up 7 bases and J gave up 9 bases; unmatched junction bases: 6. The germline V gene encodes CDR1 SGDLS and CDR2 YYNGEE. CDR3 loop: CASSGGPLEQFF. CDR3 DNA: TGTGCCAGCTCGGGGGGGCCACTTGAGCAGTTCTTC.

This clonotype was detected ten times or more. The rearrangement joins TRBV12-3 or TRBV12-4 to TRBJ2-7, with a weak D call TRBD2 (6 bases). The CDR3 covers 14 residues. V lost 5 bases and J 0 bases, leaving 11 bases between the germline ends. The DNA of the CDR3 is TGTGCCAGCAGTCGAACCGGGGGCTCCTACGAGCAGTACGTC. As protein: CASSRTGGSYEQYV.

This clonotype was counted ten times or more. The rearrangement links TRBV24-1 to TRBJ2-7; 7 bases fit TRBD1. The germline CDR1 and CDR2 sequences are KGHDR and SFDVKD. This CDR3 has 15 residues. Losses at the gene ends were 2 bases for V and 2 bases for J; bases not matched to a gene: 5. CDR3 sequence: CATSDSVDRAYEQYF. CDR3 in DNA: TGTGCCACCAGTGATTCCGTCGACAGGGCCTACGAGCAGTACTTC.

This clonotype was observed at least ten times. The chain carries TRBV12-3 or TRBV12-4 and TRBJ2-3; 7 nucleotides agree with TRBD1. The J segment lost 2 bases and the V segment lost 5 bases, leaving 4 bases of the junction unmatched. This CDR3 has 14 amino acids. The CDR3, as DNA: TGTGCCAGCAGTCTCGGACAGGTCACAGATACGCAGTATTTT. Its protein is CASSLGQVTDTQYF.

At least ten counts were recorded for this clonotype. The chain recombines TRBV20-1 with TRBJ2-1, with 10 bases identical to TRBD2. V lost 6 bases, J lost 2 bases, and 4 bases stayed unmatched. CDR3 length: 14 amino acids. CDR1 is DFQATT and CDR2 is SNEGSKA in the germline V gene (reference sequence). The CDR3 DNA reads TGCAGTGCAGGAAGCGGGGGGGCCTACAATGAGCAGTTCTTC. It encodes CSAGSGGAYNEQFF.